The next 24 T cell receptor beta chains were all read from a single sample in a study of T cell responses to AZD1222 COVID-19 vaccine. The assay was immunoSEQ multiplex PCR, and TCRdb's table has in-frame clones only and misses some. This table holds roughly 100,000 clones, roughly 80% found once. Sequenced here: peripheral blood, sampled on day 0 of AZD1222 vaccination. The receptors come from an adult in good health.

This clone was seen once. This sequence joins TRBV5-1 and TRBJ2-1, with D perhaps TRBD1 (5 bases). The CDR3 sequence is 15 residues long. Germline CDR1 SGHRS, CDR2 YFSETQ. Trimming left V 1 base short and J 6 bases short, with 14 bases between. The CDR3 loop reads CASSLNQGVGNEQFF. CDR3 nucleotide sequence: TGCGCCAGCAGCTTGAACCAGGGCGTAGGCAATGAGCAGTTCTTC.

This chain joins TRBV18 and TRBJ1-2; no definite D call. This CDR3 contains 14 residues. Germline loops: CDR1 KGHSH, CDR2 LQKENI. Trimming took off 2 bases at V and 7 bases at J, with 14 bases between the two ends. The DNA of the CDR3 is TGTGCCAGCTCACCAGTGGGAGAGGCTGCTGGCTACACCTTC. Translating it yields CASSPVGEAAGYTF.

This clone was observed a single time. The CDR3 reads CASSPRTLRDRTGELFF. The CDR3 DNA reads as TGTGCCAGCAGCCCCAGAACACTCCGGGATCGGACCGGGGAGCTGTTTTTT. The V gene is TRBV4-2, the J gene TRBJ2-2; possibly TRBD2 for D (5 bases). The CDR3 has 17 amino acids. Trimming shortened V by 4 bases and J by 5 bases, and 20 bases separated the two germline ends. Germline CDR1 reads LGHNA; CDR2 reads YNFKEQ.

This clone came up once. The CDR3 spells CASTSSRRPYNEQFF. The DNA for the CDR3 is TGTGCCAGCACCTCTTCGCGGAGACCGTACAATGAGCAGTTCTTC. The chain has TRBV7-9 and TRBJ2-1; D not certain. V shed 7 bases and J shed 4 bases, with 17 bases lying between them. The CDR3 sequence is 15 residues long. Germline loops: CDR1 SEHNR, CDR2 FQNEAQ (reference sequence).

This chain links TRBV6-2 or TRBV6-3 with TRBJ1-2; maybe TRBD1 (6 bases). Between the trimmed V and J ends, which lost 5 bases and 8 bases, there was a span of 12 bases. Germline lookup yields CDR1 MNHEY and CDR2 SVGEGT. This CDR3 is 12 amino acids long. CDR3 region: CASSIQGGGYTF. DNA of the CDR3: TGTGCCAGCAGTATACAGGGAGGAGGCTACACCTTC.

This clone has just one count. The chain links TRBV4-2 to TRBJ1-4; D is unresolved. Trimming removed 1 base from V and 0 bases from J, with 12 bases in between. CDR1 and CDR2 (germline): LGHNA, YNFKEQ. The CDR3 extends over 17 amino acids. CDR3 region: CASSQASSRATNEKLFF. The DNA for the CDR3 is TGTGCCAGCAGCCAAGCGAGCAGCCGGGCAACTAATGAAAAACTGTTTTTT.

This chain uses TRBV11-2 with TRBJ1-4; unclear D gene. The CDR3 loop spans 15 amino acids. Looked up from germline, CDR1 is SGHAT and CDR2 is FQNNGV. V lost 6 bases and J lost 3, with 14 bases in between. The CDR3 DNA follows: TGTGCCAGCAGAATCCCCGGGCGGGCTAATGAAAAACTGTTTTTT. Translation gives CASRIPGRANEKLFF. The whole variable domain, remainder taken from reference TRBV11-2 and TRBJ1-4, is EAGVAQSPRYKIIEKRQSVAFWCNPISGHATLYWYQQILGQGPKLLIQFQNNGVVDDSQLPKDRFSAERLKGVDSTLKIQPAKLEDSAVYLCASRIPGRANEKLFFGSGTQLSVL.

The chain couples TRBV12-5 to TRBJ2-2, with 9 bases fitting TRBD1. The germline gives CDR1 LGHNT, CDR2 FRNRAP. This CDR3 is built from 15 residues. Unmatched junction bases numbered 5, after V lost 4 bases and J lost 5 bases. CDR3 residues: CASGSGQGYTGELFF. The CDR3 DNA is TGTGCTAGTGGTTCGGGACAGGGTTATACCGGGGAGCTGTTTTTT.

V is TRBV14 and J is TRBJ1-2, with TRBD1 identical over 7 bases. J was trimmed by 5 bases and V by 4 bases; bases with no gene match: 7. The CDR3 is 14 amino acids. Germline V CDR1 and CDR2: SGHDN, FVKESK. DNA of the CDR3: TGTGCCAGCAGCCCGACTGGGACAGTATATGGCTACACCTTC. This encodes CASSPTGTVYGYTF.

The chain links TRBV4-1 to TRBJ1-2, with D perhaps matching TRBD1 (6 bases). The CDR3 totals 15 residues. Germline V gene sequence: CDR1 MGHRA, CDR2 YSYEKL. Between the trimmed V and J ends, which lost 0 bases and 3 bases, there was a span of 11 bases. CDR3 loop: CASSQEGGGDYGYTF. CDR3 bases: TGCGCCAGCAGCCAAGAAGGGGGGGGTGACTATGGCTACACCTTC.

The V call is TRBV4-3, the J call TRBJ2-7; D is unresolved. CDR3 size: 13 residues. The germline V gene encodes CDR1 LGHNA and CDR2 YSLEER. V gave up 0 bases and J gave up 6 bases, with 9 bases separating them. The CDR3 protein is CASSQDGWTEQYF. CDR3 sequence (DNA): TGCGCCAGCAGCCAAGATGGGTGGACCGAGCAGTACTTC.

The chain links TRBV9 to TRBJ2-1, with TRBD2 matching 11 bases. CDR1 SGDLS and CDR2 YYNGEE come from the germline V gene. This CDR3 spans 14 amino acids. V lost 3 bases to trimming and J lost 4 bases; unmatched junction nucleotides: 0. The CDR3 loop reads CASSGLAGYNEQFF. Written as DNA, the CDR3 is TGTGCCAGCAGCGGACTAGCGGGGTACAATGAGCAGTTCTTC.

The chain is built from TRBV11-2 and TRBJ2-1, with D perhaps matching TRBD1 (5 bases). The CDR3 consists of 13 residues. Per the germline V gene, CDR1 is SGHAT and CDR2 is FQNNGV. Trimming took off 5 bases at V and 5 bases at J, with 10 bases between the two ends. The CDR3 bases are TGTGCCAGCAGCACGACAGAAGACAATGAGCAGTTCTTC. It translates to CASSTTEDNEQFF.

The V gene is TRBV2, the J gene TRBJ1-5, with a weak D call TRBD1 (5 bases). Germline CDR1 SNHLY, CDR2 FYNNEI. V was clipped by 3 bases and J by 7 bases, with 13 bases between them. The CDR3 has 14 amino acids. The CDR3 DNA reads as TGTGCCAGCAGTGACGCGAGGGGTTGGCAGCCCCAGCATTTT. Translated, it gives CASSDARGWQPQHF.

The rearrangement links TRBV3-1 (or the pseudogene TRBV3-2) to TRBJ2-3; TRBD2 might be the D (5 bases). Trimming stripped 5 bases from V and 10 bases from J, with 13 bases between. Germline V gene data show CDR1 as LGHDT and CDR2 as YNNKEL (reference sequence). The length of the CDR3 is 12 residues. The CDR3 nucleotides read TGTGCCAGCAGCATGGTTCTCGGGGCGCAGTATTTT. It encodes CASSMVLGAQYF.

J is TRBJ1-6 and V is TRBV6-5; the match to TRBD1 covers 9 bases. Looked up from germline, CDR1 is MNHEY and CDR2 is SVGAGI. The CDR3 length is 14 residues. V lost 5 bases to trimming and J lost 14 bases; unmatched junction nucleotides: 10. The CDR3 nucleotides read TGTGCCAGCAGTACCACCGGGACAGGGTCCACCCTCCACTTT. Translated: CASSTTGTGSTLHF.

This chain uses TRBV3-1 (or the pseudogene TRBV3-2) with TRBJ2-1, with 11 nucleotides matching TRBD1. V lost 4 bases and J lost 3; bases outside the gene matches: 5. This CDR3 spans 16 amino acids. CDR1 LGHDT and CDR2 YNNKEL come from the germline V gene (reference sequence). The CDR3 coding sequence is TGTGCCAGCAGCCCATGGACAGGGGGCGTCTACAATGAGCAGTTCTTC. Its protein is CASSPWTGGVYNEQFF.

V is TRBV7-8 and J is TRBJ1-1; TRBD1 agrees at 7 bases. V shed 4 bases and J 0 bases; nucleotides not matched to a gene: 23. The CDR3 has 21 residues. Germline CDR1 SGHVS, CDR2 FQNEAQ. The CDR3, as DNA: TGTGCCAGCAGCTCCCGACAGGGATTACTCAACCCGCATATCATGAACACTGAAGCTTTCTTT. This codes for CASSSRQGLLNPHIMNTEAFF.

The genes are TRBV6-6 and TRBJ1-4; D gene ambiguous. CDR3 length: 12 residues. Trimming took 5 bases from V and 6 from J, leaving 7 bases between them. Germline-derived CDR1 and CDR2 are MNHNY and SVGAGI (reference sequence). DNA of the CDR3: TGTGCCAGCAGTAAGTCAGATGAAAAACTGTTTTTT. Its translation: CASSKSDEKLFF.

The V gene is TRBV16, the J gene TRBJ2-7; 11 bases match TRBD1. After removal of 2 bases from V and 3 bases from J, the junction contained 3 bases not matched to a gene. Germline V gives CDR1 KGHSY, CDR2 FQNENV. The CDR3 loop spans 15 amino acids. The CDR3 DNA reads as TGTGCCAGCAGCCAAGCCGGGACAGGGGGCTACGAGCAGTACTTC. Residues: CASSQAGTGGYEQYF.

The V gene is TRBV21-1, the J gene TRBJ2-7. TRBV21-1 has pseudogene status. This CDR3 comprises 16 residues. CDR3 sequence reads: CASSAHLRGAAYEQYF. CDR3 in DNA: TGTGCCAGCAGCGCCCATTTGAGGGGGGCGGCCTACGAGCAGTACTTC.

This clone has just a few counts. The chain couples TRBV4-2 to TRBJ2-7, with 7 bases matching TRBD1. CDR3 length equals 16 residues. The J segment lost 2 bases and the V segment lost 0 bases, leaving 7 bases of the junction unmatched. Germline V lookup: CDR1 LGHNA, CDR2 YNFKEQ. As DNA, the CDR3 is TGTGCCAGCAGCCAAGATGACTGGGACAGACCCTACGAGCAGTACTTC. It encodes CASSQDDWDRPYEQYF.

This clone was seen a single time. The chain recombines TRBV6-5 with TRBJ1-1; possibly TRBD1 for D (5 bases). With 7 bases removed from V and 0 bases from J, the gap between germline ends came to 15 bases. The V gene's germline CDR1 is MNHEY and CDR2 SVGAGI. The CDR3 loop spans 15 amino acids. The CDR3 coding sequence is TGTGCCAGCACCCACAGGCCCCCCCTGAACACTGAAGCTTTCTTT. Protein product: CASTHRPPLNTEAFF.

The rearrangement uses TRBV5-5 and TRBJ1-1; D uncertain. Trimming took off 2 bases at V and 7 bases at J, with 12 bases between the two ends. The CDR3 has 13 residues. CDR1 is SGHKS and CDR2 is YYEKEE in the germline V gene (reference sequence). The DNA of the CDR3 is TGTGCCAGCAGCTTCGGCACAGTGGGTGAAGCTTTCTTT. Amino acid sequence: CASSFGTVGEAFF.